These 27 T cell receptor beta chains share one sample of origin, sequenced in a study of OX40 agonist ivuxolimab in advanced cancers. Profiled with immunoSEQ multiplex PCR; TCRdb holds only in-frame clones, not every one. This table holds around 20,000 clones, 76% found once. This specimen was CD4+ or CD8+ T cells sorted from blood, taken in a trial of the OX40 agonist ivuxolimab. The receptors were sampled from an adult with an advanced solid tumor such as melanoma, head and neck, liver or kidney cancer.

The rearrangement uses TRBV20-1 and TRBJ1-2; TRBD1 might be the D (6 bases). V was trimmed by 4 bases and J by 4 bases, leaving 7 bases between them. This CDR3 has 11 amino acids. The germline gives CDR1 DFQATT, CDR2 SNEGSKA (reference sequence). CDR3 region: CSATRGYGYTF. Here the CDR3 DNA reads TGCAGTGCTACCAGGGGCTATGGCTACACCTTC.

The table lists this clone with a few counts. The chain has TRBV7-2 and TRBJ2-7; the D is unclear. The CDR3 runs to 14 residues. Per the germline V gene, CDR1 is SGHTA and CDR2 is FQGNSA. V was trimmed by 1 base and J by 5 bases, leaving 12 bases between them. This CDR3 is CASSLGLRADEQYF. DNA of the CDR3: TGTGCCAGCAGCTTAGGGTTAAGAGCCGACGAGCAGTACTTC.

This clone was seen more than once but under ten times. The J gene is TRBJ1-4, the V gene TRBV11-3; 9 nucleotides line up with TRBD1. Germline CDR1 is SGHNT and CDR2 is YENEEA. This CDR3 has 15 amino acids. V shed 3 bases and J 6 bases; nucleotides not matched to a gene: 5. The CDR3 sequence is CASSFGTGIDEKLFF. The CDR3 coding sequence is TGTGCCAGCAGCTTCGGGACAGGGATAGATGAAAAACTGTTTTTT.

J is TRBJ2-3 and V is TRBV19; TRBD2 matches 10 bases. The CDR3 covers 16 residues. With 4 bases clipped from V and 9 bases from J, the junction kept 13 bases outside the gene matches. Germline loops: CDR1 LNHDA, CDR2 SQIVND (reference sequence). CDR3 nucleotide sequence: TGTGCCAGTAGTAATAGTAGCGGGGGGACGCGCGGGACGCAGTATTTT. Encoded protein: CASSNSSGGTRGTQYF.

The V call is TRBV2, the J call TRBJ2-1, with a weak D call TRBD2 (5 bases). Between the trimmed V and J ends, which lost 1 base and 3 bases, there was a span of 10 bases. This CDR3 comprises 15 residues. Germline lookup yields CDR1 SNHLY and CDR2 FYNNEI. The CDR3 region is CASSEERQIYNEQFF. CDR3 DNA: TGTGCCAGCAGTGAAGAGCGGCAGATCTACAATGAGCAGTTCTTC.

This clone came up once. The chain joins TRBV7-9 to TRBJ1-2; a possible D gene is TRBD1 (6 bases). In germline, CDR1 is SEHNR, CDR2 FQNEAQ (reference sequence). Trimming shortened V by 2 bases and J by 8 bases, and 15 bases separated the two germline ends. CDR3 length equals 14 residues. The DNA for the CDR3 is TGTGCCAGCAGCTTACAGGGGATGGTTGGCGGCTACACCTTC. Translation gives CASSLQGMVGGYTF.

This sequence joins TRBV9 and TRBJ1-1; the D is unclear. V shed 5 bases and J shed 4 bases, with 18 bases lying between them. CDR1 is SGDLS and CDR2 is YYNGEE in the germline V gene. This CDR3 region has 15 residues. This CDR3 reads CASSEIDRVLTEAFF. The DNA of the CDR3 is TGTGCCAGCAGTGAAATAGACCGGGTTCTCACTGAAGCTTTCTTT.

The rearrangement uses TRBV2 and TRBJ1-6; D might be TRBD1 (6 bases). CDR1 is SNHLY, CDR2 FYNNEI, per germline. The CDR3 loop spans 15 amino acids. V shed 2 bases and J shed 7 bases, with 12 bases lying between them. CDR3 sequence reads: CASSEFQGNNSPLHF. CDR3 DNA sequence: TGTGCCAGCAGTGAATTTCAGGGGAACAATTCACCCCTCCACTTT. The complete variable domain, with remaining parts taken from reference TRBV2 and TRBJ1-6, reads EPEVTQTPSHQVTQMGQEVILRCVPISNHLYFYWYRQILGQKVEFLVSFYNNEISEKSEIFDDQFSVERPDGSNFTLKIRSTKLEDSAMYFCASSEFQGNNSPLHFGNGTRLTVT.

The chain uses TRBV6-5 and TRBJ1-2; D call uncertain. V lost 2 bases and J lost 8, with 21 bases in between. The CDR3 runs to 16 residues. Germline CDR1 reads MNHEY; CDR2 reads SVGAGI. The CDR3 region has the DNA TGTGCCAGCAGTTACCTTACTACGTTTGGAACCTGGGGCTACACCTTC. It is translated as CASSYLTTFGTWGYTF.

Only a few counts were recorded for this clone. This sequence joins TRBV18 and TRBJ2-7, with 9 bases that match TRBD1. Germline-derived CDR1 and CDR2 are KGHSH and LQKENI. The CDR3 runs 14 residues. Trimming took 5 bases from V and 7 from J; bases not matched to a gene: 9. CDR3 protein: CASSALQGAGEQYF. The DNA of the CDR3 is TGTGCCAGCTCAGCACTACAGGGGGCCGGGGAGCAGTACTTC.

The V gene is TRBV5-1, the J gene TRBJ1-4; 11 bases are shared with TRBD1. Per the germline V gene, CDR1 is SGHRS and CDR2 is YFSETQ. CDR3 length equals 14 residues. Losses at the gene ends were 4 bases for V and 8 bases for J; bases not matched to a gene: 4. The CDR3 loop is CASSLDRGREKLFF. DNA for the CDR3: TGCGCCAGCAGCCTGGACAGGGGGCGAGAAAAACTGTTTTTT.

Here the CDR3 DNA reads TGTGCCAGCAGCTTAGGGATGGGGGAGACCCAGTACTTC. Amino acid sequence: CASSLGMGETQYF. V usage is TRBV11-3 and J usage is TRBJ2-5; D not certain. The germline V gene has CDR1 SGHNT and CDR2 YENEEA. Trimming removed 1 base at V and 5 bases at J, with 8 bases between. This CDR3 is built from 13 residues.

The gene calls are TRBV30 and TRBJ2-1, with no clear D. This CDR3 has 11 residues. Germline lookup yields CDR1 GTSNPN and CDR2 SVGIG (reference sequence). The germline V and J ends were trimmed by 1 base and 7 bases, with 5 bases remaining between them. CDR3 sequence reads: CAWSGLNEQFF. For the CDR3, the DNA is TGTGCCTGGAGTGGGCTGAATGAGCAGTTCTTC.

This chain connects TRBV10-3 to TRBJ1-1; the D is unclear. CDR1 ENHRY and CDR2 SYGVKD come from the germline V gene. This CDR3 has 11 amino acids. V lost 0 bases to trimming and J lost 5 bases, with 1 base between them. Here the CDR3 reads CAISESTEAFF. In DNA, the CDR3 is TGTGCCATCAGTGAGTCGACTGAAGCTTTCTTT.

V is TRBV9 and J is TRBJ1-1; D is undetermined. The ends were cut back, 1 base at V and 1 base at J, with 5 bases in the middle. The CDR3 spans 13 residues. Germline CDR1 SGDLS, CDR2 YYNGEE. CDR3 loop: CASSVYPNTEAFF. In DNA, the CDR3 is TGTGCCAGCAGCGTATACCCGAACACTGAAGCTTTCTTT.

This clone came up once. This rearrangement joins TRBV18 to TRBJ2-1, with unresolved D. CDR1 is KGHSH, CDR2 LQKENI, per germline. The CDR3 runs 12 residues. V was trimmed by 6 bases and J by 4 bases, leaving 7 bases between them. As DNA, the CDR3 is TGTGCCAGCTCCTGGGAATACAATGAGCAGTTCTTC. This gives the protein CASSWEYNEQFF.

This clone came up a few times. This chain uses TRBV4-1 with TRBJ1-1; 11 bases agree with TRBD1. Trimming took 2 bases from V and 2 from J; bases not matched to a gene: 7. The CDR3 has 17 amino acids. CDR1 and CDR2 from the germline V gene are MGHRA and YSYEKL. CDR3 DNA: TGCGCCAGCAGCCAACCCGGGACAGGGGGGCGAAACACTGAAGCTTTCTTT. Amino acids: CASSQPGTGGRNTEAFF.

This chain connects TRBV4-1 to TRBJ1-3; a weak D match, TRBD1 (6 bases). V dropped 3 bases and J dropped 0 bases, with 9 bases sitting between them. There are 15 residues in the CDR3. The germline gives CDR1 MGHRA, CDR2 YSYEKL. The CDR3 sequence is CASSHNRDSGNTIYF. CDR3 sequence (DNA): TGCGCCAGCAGCCACAACAGGGACTCTGGAAACACCATATATTTT.

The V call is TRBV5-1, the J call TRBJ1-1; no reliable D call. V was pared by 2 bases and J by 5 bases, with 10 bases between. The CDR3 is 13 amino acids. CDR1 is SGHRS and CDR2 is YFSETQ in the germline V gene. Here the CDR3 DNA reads TGCGCCAGCAGCTTAGGAACGAGAACTGAAGCTTTCTTT. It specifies CASSLGTRTEAFF.

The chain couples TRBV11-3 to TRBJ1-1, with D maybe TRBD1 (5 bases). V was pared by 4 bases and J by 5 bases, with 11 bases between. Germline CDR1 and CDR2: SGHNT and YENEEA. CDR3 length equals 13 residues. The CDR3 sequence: CASSSRGGTEAFF. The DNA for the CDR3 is TGTGCCAGCAGCTCTCGGGGGGGGACTGAAGCTTTCTTT.

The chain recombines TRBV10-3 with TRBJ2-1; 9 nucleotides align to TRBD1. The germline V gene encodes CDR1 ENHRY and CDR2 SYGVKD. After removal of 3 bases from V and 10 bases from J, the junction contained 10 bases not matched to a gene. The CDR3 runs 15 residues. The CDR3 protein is CAISDRRGQGGEQFF. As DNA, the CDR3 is TGTGCCATCAGTGATAGGAGGGGACAGGGCGGCGAGCAGTTCTTC.

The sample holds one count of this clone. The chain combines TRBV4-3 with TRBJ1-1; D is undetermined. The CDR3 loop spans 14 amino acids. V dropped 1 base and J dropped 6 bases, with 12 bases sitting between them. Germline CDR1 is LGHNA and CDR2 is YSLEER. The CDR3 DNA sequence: TGCGCCAGCAGCCAAGGTGTAGGTAGGGCTGAAGCTTTCTTT. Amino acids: CASSQGVGRAEAFF.

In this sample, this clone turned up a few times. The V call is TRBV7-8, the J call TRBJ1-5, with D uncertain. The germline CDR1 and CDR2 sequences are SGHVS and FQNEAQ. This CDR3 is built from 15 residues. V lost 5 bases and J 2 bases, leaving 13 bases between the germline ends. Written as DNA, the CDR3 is TGTGCCAGCAGCGCTGGGAGGGCTGGCAATCAGCCCCAGCATTTT. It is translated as CASSAGRAGNQPQHF.

The CDR3 here is CASSLGGFRETQYF. The CDR3 nucleotides read TGTGCCAGCAGCTTAGGGGGGTTCAGAGAGACCCAGTACTTC. The gene calls are TRBV7-6 and TRBJ2-5; D possibly matches TRBD1 or TRBD2 (5 bases each). The CDR3 has 14 amino acids. Germline values: CDR1 SGHVS, CDR2 FNYEAQ. V lost 1 base and J lost 4, with 10 bases in between.

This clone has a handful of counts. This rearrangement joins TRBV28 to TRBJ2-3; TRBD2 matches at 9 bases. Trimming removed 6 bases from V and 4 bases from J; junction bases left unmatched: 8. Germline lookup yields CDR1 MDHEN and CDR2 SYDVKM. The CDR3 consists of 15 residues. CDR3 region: CASRRAGGGSDTQYF. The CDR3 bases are TGTGCCAGCAGGAGAGCGGGGGGAGGCTCAGATACGCAGTATTTT.

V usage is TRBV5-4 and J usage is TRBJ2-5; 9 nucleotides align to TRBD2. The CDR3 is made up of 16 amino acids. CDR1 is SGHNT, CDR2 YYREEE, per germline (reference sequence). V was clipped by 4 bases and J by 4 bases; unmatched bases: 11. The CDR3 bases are TGTGCCAGCAGCCCAAGCCCCGGAGCGGGGGGAGAGACCCAGTACTTC. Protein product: CASSPSPGAGGETQYF.

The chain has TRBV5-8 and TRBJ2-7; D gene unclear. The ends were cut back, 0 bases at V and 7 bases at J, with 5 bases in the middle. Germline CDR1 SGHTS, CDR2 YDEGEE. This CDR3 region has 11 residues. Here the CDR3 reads CASSLVGEQYF. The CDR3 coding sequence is TGTGCCAGCAGCTTGGTTGGAGAGCAGTACTTC.